A single sample gave rise to the 18 T cell receptor beta chains below, sequenced in a study of T cell changes during pregnancy in multiple sclerosis. Assay: immunoSEQ multiplex PCR; the TCRdb copy retains only in-frame clones and omits some. The repertoire holds approximately 40,000 clones, with around 91% as singletons. This material consisted of CD4+ T cells from peripheral blood mononuclear cells, taken before pregnancy. The source of these receptors is a female donor with multiple sclerosis, enrolled in a pregnancy study.

The chain links TRBV28 to TRBJ2-3; 8 bases are shared with TRBD1. CDR3 length: 14 amino acids. Germline V CDR1 and CDR2: MDHEN, SYDVKM. The ends lost 3 bases at V and 6 bases at J; junction bases unmatched: 5. CDR3 amino acids: CASSFGQGWDTQYF. The CDR3 DNA follows: TGTGCCAGCAGTTTTGGACAGGGATGGGATACGCAGTATTTT.

The rearrangement uses TRBV2 and TRBJ2-5; TRBD2 aligns across 8 bases. Germline V CDR1 and CDR2: SNHLY, FYNNEI. The CDR3 sequence is 14 residues long. The trim removed 11 bases at V and 5 bases at J, leaving 13 bases unmatched. CDR3 bases: TGTGCCGTTTTGGGCGGGAGGCAGTCGGAGACCCAGTACTTC. As protein: CAVLGGRQSETQYF.

The V call is TRBV7-8, the J call TRBJ2-5, with 7 bases that match TRBD1. CDR3 size: 15 residues. Germline-derived CDR1 and CDR2 are SGHVS and FQNEAQ. V shed 1 base and J 2 bases; nucleotides not matched to a gene: 4. CDR3 coding DNA: TGTGCCAGCAGCTTAGACCCGGGACAGCAAGAGACCCAGTACTTC. It encodes CASSLDPGQQETQYF.

This chain joins TRBV10-3 and TRBJ1-5; no clear D. Germline assignment: CDR1 ENHRY and CDR2 SYGVKD. Trimming stripped 3 bases from V and 6 bases from J, with 6 bases between. The CDR3 totals 12 residues. The CDR3: CAISEGGQPQHF. The CDR3 coding sequence is TGTGCCATCAGTGAAGGCGGTCAGCCCCAGCATTTT.

V is TRBV2 and J is TRBJ2-7; D may be TRBD1 (5 bases). Germline V gene lookup returns CDR1 SNHLY and CDR2 FYNNEI. The CDR3 runs 13 residues. V lost 6 bases, J lost 5 bases, and 14 bases lay in between. CDR3 nucleotide sequence: TGTGCCAGCAGCTACCAGGGTGTGGACGAGCAGTACTTC. Translating gives CASSYQGVDEQYF.

The genes are TRBV14 and TRBJ1-4; TRBD1 is a possible D gene (6 bases). Germline V gene data show CDR1 as SGHDN and CDR2 as FVKESK. The CDR3 covers 17 residues. Trimming removed 0 bases at V and 8 bases at J, with 19 bases between. The DNA for the CDR3 is TGTGCCAGCAGCCAAGATACACGGGGGGCATTCCGCGAAAAACTGTTTTTT. This encodes CASSQDTRGAFREKLFF.

The CDR3 protein is CASSFAGQETQYF. The CDR3 coding sequence is TGTGCCAGCAGCTTCGCAGGCCAAGAGACCCAGTACTTC. The chain couples TRBV7-9 to TRBJ2-5; D gene ambiguous. Looked up from germline, CDR1 is SEHNR and CDR2 is FQNEAQ (reference sequence). V shed 3 bases and J shed 1 base, with 6 bases lying between them. The CDR3 spans 13 residues.

This clone was observed a handful of times. This chain joins TRBV6-1 and TRBJ2-2; D not certain. The germline V gene has CDR1 MNHNS and CDR2 SASEGT. Trimming cost V 6 bases and J 5 bases, with 16 bases left between them. The CDR3 contains 15 residues. Here the CDR3 reads CASRDDTRRTGELFF. Here the CDR3 DNA reads TGTGCCAGCAGAGACGACACCCGAAGGACCGGGGAGCTGTTTTTT.

The rearrangement links TRBV28 to TRBJ2-7; 9 nucleotides line up with TRBD1. After removal of 8 bases from V and 2 bases from J, the junction contained 10 bases not matched to a gene. The CDR3 covers 15 residues. Germline values: CDR1 MDHEN, CDR2 SYDVKM. The CDR3 DNA reads as TGTGCCAGCCCGCCCCGGGACAGGGTGCCCTACGAGCAGTACTTC. This sequence encodes CASPPRDRVPYEQYF. The full variable domain, in which reference TRBV28 and TRBJ2-7 provide the parts outside the CDR3, is DVKVTQSSRYLVKRTGEKVFLECVQDMDHENMFWYRQDPGLGLRLIYFSYDVKMKEKGDIPEGYSVSREKKERFSLILESASTNQTSMYLCASPPRDRVPYEQYFGPGTRLTVT.

The CDR3 coding sequence is TGTGCCAGCAGCCGGGGCGGGGGACCCTACGAGCAGTACTTC. Translation: CASSRGGGPYEQYF. The chain combines TRBV7-2 with TRBJ2-7, with 7 bases matching TRBD2. CDR1 and CDR2 from the germline V gene are SGHTA and FQGNSA. Trimming took 5 bases from V and 2 from J; bases not matched to a gene: 6. This CDR3 is built from 14 residues.

For the CDR3, the DNA is TGTGCCAGCAGTGCCCTGGGGCAGGGAAACACCATATATTTT. It is translated as CASSALGQGNTIYF. The chain links TRBV6-1 to TRBJ1-3; tentative D call: TRBD1 (5 bases). Germline assignment: CDR1 MNHNS and CDR2 SASEGT. Trimming removed 4 bases at V and 4 bases at J, with 11 bases between. The CDR3 is 14 amino acids.

This chain links TRBV5-6 with TRBJ2-2; 10 positions agree with TRBD2. Germline lookup yields CDR1 SGHDT and CDR2 YYEEEE. The length of the CDR3 is 17 residues. With 0 bases clipped from V and 7 bases from J, the junction kept 9 bases outside the gene matches. This CDR3 reads CASSLVVASGSHGELFF. DNA for the CDR3: TGTGCCAGCAGCTTGGTTGTGGCTAGCGGGAGCCACGGGGAGCTGTTTTTT.

The chain uses TRBV6-1 and TRBJ1-3, with 7 nucleotides matching TRBD1. The CDR3 sequence is 16 residues long. Trimming took 1 base from V and 3 from J; bases not matched to a gene: 6. Germline assignment: CDR1 MNHNS and CDR2 SASEGT. The CDR3 here is CASSEGTGSGGNTIYF. CDR3 bases: TGTGCCAGCAGTGAAGGGACAGGATCAGGTGGAAACACCATATATTTT.

This chain joins TRBV29-1 and TRBJ2-5; tentatively, D is TRBD2 (6 bases). This CDR3 contains 13 residues. The V end lost 1 base, the J end lost 5 bases, and 11 bases lay between the germline ends. The germline gives CDR1 SQVTM, CDR2 ANQGSEA. In DNA, the CDR3 is TGCAGCGTTGAAGTCGGACTAAGCGAGACCCAGTACTTC. As protein: CSVEVGLSETQYF.

The rearrangement links TRBV6-1 to TRBJ2-1, with 10 bases aligning to TRBD2. Unmatched junction bases numbered 4, after V lost 2 bases and J lost 3 bases. This CDR3 spans 16 amino acids. Germline V CDR1 and CDR2: MNHNS, SASEGT. CDR3: CASSEWTSGNYNEQFF. CDR3 DNA sequence: TGTGCCAGCAGTGAATGGACTAGCGGAAACTACAATGAGCAGTTCTTC.

The chain links TRBV4-2 to TRBJ2-7, with a possible D match to TRBD2 (6 bases). The CDR3 is made up of 17 amino acids. V was trimmed by 0 bases and J by 2 bases, leaving 17 bases between them. Germline V gene data show CDR1 as LGHNA and CDR2 as YNFKEQ. CDR3 sequence: CASSQDLSAGQTYEQYF. Here the CDR3 DNA reads TGTGCCAGCAGCCAAGACCTATCGGCGGGGCAGACCTACGAGCAGTACTTC.

This chain joins TRBV5-6 and TRBJ2-1; D not resolved. Per germline, CDR1 SGHDT and CDR2 YYEEEE. The length of the CDR3 is 11 residues. Trimming removed 4 bases at V and 7 bases at J, with 6 bases between. CDR3 residues: CASSGRNEQFF. The CDR3 DNA reads TGTGCCAGCAGCGGCCGAAATGAGCAGTTCTTC.

The chain recombines TRBV30 with TRBJ1-5, with TRBD1 identical over 8 bases. Germline V lookup: CDR1 GTSNPN, CDR2 SVGIG (reference sequence). Trimming at V came to 2 bases and at J to 6 bases, leaving 6 bases not matched to a gene. The CDR3 sequence is 14 residues long. The chain's CDR3 is CAWSSQGVVQPQHF. CDR3 DNA sequence: TGTGCCTGGAGTTCACAGGGGGTAGTTCAGCCCCAGCATTTT.